A selection of T cell receptor beta chains follows, all from one sample in a study of blood T cell repertoires in COVID-19. Sequencing used immunoSEQ multiplex PCR; TCRdb keeps in-frame clones, though not all of them. The profile covers 120,000 to 150,000 clones, with approximately 87% appearing a single time and around 4.5% taken by the ten largest. The material sequenced was peripheral blood. These receptors came from a woman aged 40-49 years with acute or convalescent COVID-19. The CDR3 runs from the conserved cysteine through the conserved F or W. D genes are given only for firm matches. For some rows the clone size is stated as once, few or many, or as a class when expanded; others skip it.

>NA|15|NA|TRBV6-5|TRBJ2-7
TGTGCCAGCAGCAATTTACCGGGTCAGATCTACGAGCAGTACTTC
CASSNLPGQIYEQYF
>TRBD1|14|NA|TRBV29-1|TRBJ1-2
TGCAGCGTAGAGGGGACAGGGGGCAGCTATGGCTACACCTTC
CSVEGTGGSYGYTF
>NA|13|NA|TRBV18|TRBJ2-7
TGTGCCAGCTCACCTGTGGGAGAGTACGAGCAGTACTTC
CASSPVGEYEQYF
>TRBD1|16|NA|TRBV5-4|TRBJ2-1
TGTGCCAGCAGCTCACTCCGGGACAGGGGCCACAATGAGCAGTTCTTC
CASSSLRDRGHNEQFF
>TRBD2|16|NA|TRBV7-7|TRBJ2-2
TGTGCCAGCAGCGCCGAGGGAGGGTTGAACACCGGGGAGCTGTTTTTT
CASSAEGGLNTGELFF
>NA|15|NA|TRBV11-2|TRBJ2-1
TGTGCCAGCAGCCTTGGGACTGGCTCCTACAATGAGCAGTTCTTC
CASSLGTGSYNEQFF
>NA|15|NA|TRBV19|TRBJ1-1
TGTGCCAGTAGTGTCTCAGGGGCGATGAACACTGAAGCTTTCTTT
CASSVSGAMNTEAFF
>NA|17|NA|TRBV29-1|TRBJ1-2
TGCAGCGTTGAAGTGGACCAAAATAGGAGGCAAAACTATGGCTACACCTTC
CSVEVDQNRRQNYGYTF
>TRBD1|15|once|TRBV25-1|TRBJ1-2
TGTGCCAGCAGTGAATACAGGACAGGGGGCTGGGGCTACACCTTC
CASSEYRTGGWGYTF
>NA|12|NA|TRBV11-2|TRBJ1-1
TGTGCCAGCAGCTACACCGAACCTGAAGCTTTCTTT
CASSYTEPEAFF
>TRBD1|14|NA|TRBV7-2|TRBJ1-1
TGTGCCAGCAGCTTACCTAACAGGGGCACTGAAGCTTTCTTT
CASSLPNRGTEAFF
>NA|19|NA|TRBV5-1|TRBJ2-5
TGCGCCAGCAGCTTGGGGCCGCGGGGCGGGACAGCGTACCAAGAGACCCAGTACTTC
CASSLGPRGGTAYQETQYF
>NA|15|NA|TRBV9|TRBJ2-7
TGTGCCAGCAGCGTAGCTTGGGACACTGAATACGAGCAGTACTTC
CASSVAWDTEYEQYF
>NA|15|NA|TRBV6-1|TRBJ1-1
TGTGCCAGCAGTGAGCAGACAGTGATGAACACTGAAGCTTTCTTT
CASSEQTVMNTEAFF
>TRBD1|17|few|TRBV4-3|TRBJ1-4
TGCGCCAGCAGCCAAGATTGGGGGACAGTGGCTAATGAAAAACTGTTTTTT
CASSQDWGTVANEKLFF
>NA|14|NA|TRBV30|TRBJ2-3
TGTGCCTGGAGCGATAGCGGTCCCACAGATACGCAGTATTTT
CAWSDSGPTDTQYF
>TRBD1|13|once|TRBV7-8|TRBJ2-7
TGTGCCAGCAGCACGACAGGGGAGAAGGGGCAGTACTTC
CASSTTGEKGQYF
>NA|12|NA|TRBV11-3|TRBJ2-7
TGTGCCAGCAGCTTAGGGGCGGGCGAGCAGTACTTC
CASSLGAGEQYF
>TRBD2|15|NA|TRBV7-8|TRBJ2-3
TGTGCCAGCAGCTGGCAGCTAGCGGCAACAGATACGCAGTATTTT
CASSWQLAATDTQYF
>NA|17|NA|TRBV5-5|TRBJ1-2
TGTGCCAGCAGCTTGCCTTTTCAGGGCGACGGTGTAGGTGGCTACACCTTC
CASSLPFQGDGVGGYTF
>TRBD2|15|NA|TRBV10-3|TRBJ2-7
TGTGCCATCAGGAAGACTAGCGGGATCGAGTACGAGCAGTACTTC
CAIRKTSGIEYEQYF
>TRBD1|11|NA|TRBV20-1|TRBJ1-1
TGCAGTGTAGGGGAAACAGGGGGGGCTTTCTTT
CSVGETGGAFF
>NA|14|NA|TRBV4-1|TRBJ2-2
TGCGCCAGCAGCCAAGGTCAGAACACCGGGGAGCTGTTTTTT
CASSQGQNTGELFF
>NA|13|NA|TRBV7-2|TRBJ1-1
TGTGCCAGCAGCCTAGGGACCGGACACGAAGCTTTCTTT
CASSLGTGHEAFF
>NA|13|NA|TRBV9|TRBJ2-2
TGTGCCAGCAGCGTAGACTTCCCCGGGGAGCTGTTTTTT
CASSVDFPGELFF
>TRBD1|15|NA|TRBV6-2/TRBV6-3|TRBJ1-4
TGTGCCAGCAGCGACCCGGGACAGGGGAGTGGAAAACTGTTTTTT
CASSDPGQGSGKLFF
>TRBD1|16|once|TRBV4-3|TRBJ1-4
TGCGCCAGCAGCCACCGCCAGGGGGCAGCTAATGAAAAACTGTTTTTT
CASSHRQGAANEKLFF
>TRBD1|17|NA|TRBV7-2|TRBJ1-6
TGTGCCAGCAGCTTCCCAAAATCCGGGACAGGGAATTCACCCCTCCACTTT
CASSFPKSGTGNSPLHF
>NA|14|NA|TRBV4-1|TRBJ1-2
TGCGCCAGCAGCCAATCCGGGACAAGTTATGGCTACACCTTC
CASSQSGTSYGYTF
>TRBD1|15|NA|TRBV5-4|TRBJ1-1
TGTGCCAGCAGATCCGACAGGGGGAGTATAGCTGAAGCTTTCTTT
CASRSDRGSIAEAFF
>NA|15|NA|TRBV19|TRBJ1-5
TGTGCCAGTAGTATCGCCCCGCAGGGGAATCAGCCCCAGCATTTT
CASSIAPQGNQPQHF
>NA|13|NA|TRBV7-2|TRBJ1-1
TGTGCCAGCAGCTTCGTCAGGGACACTGAAGCTTTCTTT
CASSFVRDTEAFF
>TRBD1|17|few|TRBV4-1|TRBJ1-2
TGCGCCAGCAGCCAGGGATACAGGGGTCGATCTAACTATGGCTACACCTTC
CASSQGYRGRSNYGYTF
>TRBD1|18|NA|TRBV6-2/TRBV6-3|TRBJ2-1
TGTGCCAGCAGTCAGGGACAGGGAGTACCAAAAGACTACAATGAGCAGTTCTTC
CASSQGQGVPKDYNEQFF
>TRBD1|15|NA|TRBV7-2|TRBJ1-4
TGTGCCAGCAGCCCCACAGGGGTGGCTAATGAAAAACTGTTTTTT
CASSPTGVANEKLFF
>NA|12|NA|TRBV18|TRBJ1-4
TGTGCCAGCTCACCAGGCCCAGAAAAACTGTTTTTT
CASSPGPEKLFF
>NA|18|NA|TRBV3-1/TRBV3-2|TRBJ1-4
TGTGCCAGCAGCCAAGAGCCCGGCCGACAGGAAGGTGAAGAAAAACTGTTTTTT
CASSQEPGRQEGEEKLFF
>NA|16|NA|TRBV2|TRBJ1-5
TGTGCCAGCAGTGAAGAAGCGGACTATAGCAATCAGCCCCAGCATTTT
CASSEEADYSNQPQHF
>TRBD1|16|NA|TRBV5-1|TRBJ2-2
TGCGCCAGCAGCTTAACCGGGACAGTGGACACCGGGGAGCTGTTTTTT
CASSLTGTVDTGELFF
>NA|14|NA|TRBV10-3|TRBJ1-3
TGTGCCACCACTGCAGGGGTAACTGGAAACACCATATATTTT
CATTAGVTGNTIYF
>TRBD1|13|NA|TRBV30|TRBJ2-7
TGTGCCTGGAGTGGTCGGGGACAGGGACACCCGTACTTC
CAWSGRGQGHPYF
>TRBD1|18|NA|TRBV19|TRBJ1-1
TGTGCCAGTAGCCTGAACCCGGGACAGGGCAGTTCGAACACTGAAGCTTTCTTT
CASSLNPGQGSSNTEAFF
>TRBD2|14|NA|TRBV5-1|TRBJ2-7
TGCGCCAGCAGAAGGACTAGCGGGAATTACGAGCAGTACTTC
CASRRTSGNYEQYF
>TRBD2|13|NA|TRBV19|TRBJ2-7
TGTGCCAGTCGACTAGCGGGGACCTACGAGCAGTACTTC
CASRLAGTYEQYF
>NA|14|NA|TRBV7-3|TRBJ1-6
TGTGCCAGCAGCCCTACAGGAAAAGGTTCACCCCTCCACTTT
CASSPTGKGSPLHF
>TRBD2|16|NA|TRBV6-4|TRBJ2-1
TGTGCCAGCAGCTCGACTAGCGGATCCCCTTACAATGAGCAGTTCTTC
CASSSTSGSPYNEQFF
>TRBD1|18|NA|TRBV30|TRBJ1-4
TGTGCCTGGAGCCCCCTCTTCCAGGGACAGACAACTAATGAAAAACTGTTTTTT
CAWSPLFQGQTTNEKLFF
>NA|16|NA|TRBV6-5|TRBJ2-7
TGTGCCAGCAGTTACGCAGGACGGACTGCGACCTACGAGCAGTACTTC
CASSYAGRTATYEQYF
>NA|14|NA|TRBV7-2|TRBJ2-4
TGTGCCAGCAGCCAGGGTCGCAGGCTGAACATTCAGTACTTC
CASSQGRRLNIQYF